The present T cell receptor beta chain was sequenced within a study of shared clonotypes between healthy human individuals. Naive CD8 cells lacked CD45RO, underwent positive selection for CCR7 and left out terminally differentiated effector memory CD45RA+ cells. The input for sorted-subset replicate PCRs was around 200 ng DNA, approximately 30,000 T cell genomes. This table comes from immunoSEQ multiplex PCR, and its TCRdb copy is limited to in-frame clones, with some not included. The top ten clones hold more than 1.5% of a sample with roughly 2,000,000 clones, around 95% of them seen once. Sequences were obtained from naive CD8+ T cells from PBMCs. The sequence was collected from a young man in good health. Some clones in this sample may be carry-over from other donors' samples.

The CDR3 sequence is CASSLHNSPYEQYF. In nucleotides, the CDR3 is TGTGCCAGCAGCTTGCACAACAGCCCCTACGAGCAGTACTTC. The chain recombines TRBV11-3 with TRBJ2-7; D ambiguous. CDR1 SGHNT and CDR2 YENEEA come from the germline V gene. This CDR3 region has 14 residues. V lost 3 bases to trimming and J lost 2 bases, with 11 bases between them. Filled out from reference TRBV11-3 and TRBJ2-7, the complete variable domain reads EAGVVQSPRYKIIEKKQPVAFWCNPISGHNTLYWYLQNLGQGPELLIRYENEEAVDDSQLPKDRFSAERLKGVDSTLKIQPAELGDSAVYLCASSLHNSPYEQYFGPGTRLTVT.